Listed below are T cell receptor beta chains from one sample, sequenced in a study of T-cell memory formation after mild COVID-19. A single record per CDR3 protein comes from TCRdb applying MiXCR to the 5' RACE reads. The table has approximately 50,000 distinct CDR3 sequences, around 10% seen once. The sequencing input was PBMCs or a T cell subset sorted from them (not recorded which). The receptors were gathered from a man between 18 and 35 years old who had mild COVID-19 (a few samples of this study predate the infection). Cell type and time point are not known. Each CDR3 is given without its conserved first and last residue. The order of the fields is V gene, J gene, CDR3 protein.

>TRBV2|TRBJ2-3
ASRGDRGSGDTQY
>TRBV4-1|TRBJ1-6
ASSQEVTADSPLH
>TRBV20-1|TRBJ2-3
SAPDRGLDTQY
>TRBV7-9|TRBJ1-1
ASSLMDTEAF
>TRBV20-1|TRBJ2-2
SAFSGTLNTGELF
>TRBV7-2|TRBJ2-5
ASSWRGQETQY
>TRBV4-3|TRBJ1-1
ASSQEGVTEAF
>TRBV27|TRBJ1-2
ASRPTGFYGYT
>TRBV12-3/TRBV12-4|TRBJ2-1
ASSLDSGGGRNEQF
>TRBV4-1|TRBJ1-6
ASRSAGQQLNSPLH
>TRBV27|TRBJ2-7
ASRGTWDSYEQY
>TRBV6-6|TRBJ2-1
ASSPRAGNEQF
>TRBV12-3/TRBV12-4|TRBJ1-1
ASSFMIRNTEAF
>TRBV12-3/TRBV12-4|TRBJ2-1
ASVLGRRGYNEQF
>TRBV5-5|TRBJ2-7
ASSLAQGQY
>TRBV4-3|TRBJ2-6
ASSQEGSSGANVLT
>TRBV10-2|TRBJ2-2
ASSDTSGGVAGELF
>TRBV15|TRBJ2-3
ATSGGLASTDTQY